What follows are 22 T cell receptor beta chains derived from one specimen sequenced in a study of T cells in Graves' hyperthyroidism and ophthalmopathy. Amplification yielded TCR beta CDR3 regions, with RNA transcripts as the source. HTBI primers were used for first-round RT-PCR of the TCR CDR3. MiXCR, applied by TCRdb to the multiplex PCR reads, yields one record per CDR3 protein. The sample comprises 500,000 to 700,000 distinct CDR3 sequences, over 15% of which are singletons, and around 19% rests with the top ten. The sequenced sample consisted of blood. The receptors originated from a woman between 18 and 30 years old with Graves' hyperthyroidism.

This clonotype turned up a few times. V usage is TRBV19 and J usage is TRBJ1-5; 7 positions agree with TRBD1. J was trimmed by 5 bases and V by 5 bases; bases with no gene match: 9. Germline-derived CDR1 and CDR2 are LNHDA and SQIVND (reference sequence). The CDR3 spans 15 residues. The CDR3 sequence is CASSGQDRRDQPQHF. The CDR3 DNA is TGTGCCAGTAGTGGCCAGGACAGGCGGGATCAGCCCCAGCATTTT.

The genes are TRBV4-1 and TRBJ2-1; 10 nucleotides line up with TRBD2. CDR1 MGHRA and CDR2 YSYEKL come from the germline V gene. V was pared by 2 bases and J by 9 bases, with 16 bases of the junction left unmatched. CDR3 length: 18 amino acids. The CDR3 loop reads CASSQRVLLAGDLGEQFF. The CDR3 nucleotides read TGCGCCAGCAGCCAAAGGGTACTGCTAGCGGGAGACTTAGGTGAGCAGTTCTTC.

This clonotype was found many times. The CDR3 region is CSARTMGVYEQYF. The DNA for the CDR3 is TGCAGTGCCCGAACAATGGGGGTCTACGAGCAGTACTTC. The chain links TRBV20-1 to TRBJ2-7; TRBD1 or TRBD2 may be the D gene (5 bases each). CDR3 length equals 13 residues. Germline CDR1 is DFQATT and CDR2 is SNEGSKA (reference sequence). Trimming stripped 6 bases from V and 3 bases from J, with 15 bases between.

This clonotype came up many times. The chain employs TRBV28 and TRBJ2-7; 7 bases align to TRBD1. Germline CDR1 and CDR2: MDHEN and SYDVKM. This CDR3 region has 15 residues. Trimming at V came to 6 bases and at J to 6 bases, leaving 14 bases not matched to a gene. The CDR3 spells CASRSQQGISSEQYF. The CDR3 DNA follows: TGTGCCAGCAGATCCCAACAGGGGATCTCGTCCGAGCAGTACTTC.

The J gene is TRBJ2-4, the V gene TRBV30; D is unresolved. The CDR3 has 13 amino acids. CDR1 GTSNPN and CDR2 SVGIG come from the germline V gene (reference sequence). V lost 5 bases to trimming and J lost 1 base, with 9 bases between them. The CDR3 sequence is CAWGVSAKNIQYF. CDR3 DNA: TGTGCCTGGGGGGTTTCGGCCAAAAACATTCAGTACTTC.

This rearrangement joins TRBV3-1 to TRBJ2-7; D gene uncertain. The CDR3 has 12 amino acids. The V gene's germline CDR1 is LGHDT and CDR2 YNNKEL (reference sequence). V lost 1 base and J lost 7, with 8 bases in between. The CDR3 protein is CASSQGETEQYF. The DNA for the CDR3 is TGTGCCAGCAGCCAAGGCGAGACTGAGCAGTACTTC.

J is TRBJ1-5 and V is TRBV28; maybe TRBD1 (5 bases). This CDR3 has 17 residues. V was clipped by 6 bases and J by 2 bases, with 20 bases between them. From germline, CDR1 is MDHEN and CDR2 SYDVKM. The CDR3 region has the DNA TGTGCCAGCAGACCGGATACGGAGGGGTCGGGCAATCAGCCCCAGCATTTT. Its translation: CASRPDTEGSGNQPQHF.

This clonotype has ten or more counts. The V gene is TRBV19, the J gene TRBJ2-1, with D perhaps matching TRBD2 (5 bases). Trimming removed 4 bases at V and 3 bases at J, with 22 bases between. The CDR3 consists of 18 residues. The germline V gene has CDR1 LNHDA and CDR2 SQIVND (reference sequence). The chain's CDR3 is CASSTLRGKSERYNEQFF. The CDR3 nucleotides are TGTGCCAGTAGTACCCTAAGAGGGAAGTCCGAACGCTACAATGAGCAGTTCTTC.

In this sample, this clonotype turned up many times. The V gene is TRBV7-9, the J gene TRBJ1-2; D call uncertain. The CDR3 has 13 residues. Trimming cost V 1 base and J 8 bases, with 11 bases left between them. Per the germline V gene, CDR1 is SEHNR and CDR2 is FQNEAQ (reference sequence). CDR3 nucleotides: TGTGCCAGCAGCTTAGGGCGGTATCGCGGCTACACCTTC. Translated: CASSLGRYRGYTF.

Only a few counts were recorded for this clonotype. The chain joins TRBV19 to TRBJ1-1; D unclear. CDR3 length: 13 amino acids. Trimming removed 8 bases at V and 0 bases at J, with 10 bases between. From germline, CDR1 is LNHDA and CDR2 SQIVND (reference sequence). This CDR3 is CASGLVVNTEAFF. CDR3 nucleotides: TGTGCCAGTGGGCTGGTCGTGAACACTGAAGCTTTCTTT. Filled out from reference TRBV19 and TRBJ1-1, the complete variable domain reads DGGITQSPKYLFRKEGQNVTLSCEQNLNHDAMYWYRQDPGQGLRLIYYSQIVNDFQKGDIAEGYSVSREKKESFPLTVTSAQKNPTAFYLCASGLVVNTEAFFGQGTRLTVV.

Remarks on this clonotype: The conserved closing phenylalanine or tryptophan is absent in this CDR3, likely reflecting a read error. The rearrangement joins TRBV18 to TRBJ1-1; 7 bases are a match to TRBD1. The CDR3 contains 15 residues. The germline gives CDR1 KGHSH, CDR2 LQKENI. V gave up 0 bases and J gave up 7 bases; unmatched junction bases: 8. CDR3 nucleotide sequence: TGTGCCAGCTCACCACCGGGCAGGGGGTTGGGTGAAGCTTTCCTT. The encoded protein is CASSPPGRGLGEAFL.

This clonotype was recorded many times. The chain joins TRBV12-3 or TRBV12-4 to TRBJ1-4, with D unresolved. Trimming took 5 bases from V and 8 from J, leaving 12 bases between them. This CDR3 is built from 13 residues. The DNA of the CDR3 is TGTGCCAGCAGTGCCTCCGGGTTAGAAAAACTGTTTTTT. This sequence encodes CASSASGLEKLFF.

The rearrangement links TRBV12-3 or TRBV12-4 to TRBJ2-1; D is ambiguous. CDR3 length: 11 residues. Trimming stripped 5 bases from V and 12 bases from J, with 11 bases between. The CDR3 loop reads CASSPSGWQFF. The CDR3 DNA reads TGTGCCAGCAGTCCGTCCGGGTGGCAGTTCTTC.

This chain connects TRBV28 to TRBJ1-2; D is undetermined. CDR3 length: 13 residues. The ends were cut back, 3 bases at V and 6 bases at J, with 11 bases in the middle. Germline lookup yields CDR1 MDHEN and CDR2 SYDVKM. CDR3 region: CASSFEKRDGYTF. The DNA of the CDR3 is TGTGCCAGCAGTTTCGAGAAGAGAGATGGCTACACCTTC.

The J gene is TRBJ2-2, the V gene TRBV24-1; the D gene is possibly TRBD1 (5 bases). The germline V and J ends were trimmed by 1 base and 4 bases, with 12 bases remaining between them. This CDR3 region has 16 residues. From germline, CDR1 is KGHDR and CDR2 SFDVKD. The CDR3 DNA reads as TGTGCCACCAGTGATTTAAAGTCAGGGCCCACCGGGGAGCTGTTTTTT. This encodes CATSDLKSGPTGELFF.

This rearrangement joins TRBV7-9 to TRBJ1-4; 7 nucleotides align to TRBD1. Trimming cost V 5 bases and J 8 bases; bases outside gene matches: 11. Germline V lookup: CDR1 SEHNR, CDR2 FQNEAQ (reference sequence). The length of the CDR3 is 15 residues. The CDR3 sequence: CASSPIQGKREKLFF. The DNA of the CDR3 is TGTGCCAGCAGCCCGATACAGGGGAAGAGGGAAAAACTGTTTTTT.

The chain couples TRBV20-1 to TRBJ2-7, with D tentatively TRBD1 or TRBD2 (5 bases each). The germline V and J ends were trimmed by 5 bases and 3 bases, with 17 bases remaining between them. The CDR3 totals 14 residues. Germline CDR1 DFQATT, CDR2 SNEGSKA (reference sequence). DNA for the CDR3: TGCAGTGCTGACCGGGACCCCGACGGCTACGAGCAGTACTTC. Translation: CSADRDPDGYEQYF.

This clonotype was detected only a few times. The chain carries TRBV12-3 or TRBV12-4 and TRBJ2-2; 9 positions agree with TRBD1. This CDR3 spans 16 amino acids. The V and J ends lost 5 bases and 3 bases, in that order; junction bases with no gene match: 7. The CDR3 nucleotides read TGTGCCAGCAGTCCCGGGACAGGGACGGACACCGGGGAGCTGTTTTTT. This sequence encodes CASSPGTGTDTGELFF.

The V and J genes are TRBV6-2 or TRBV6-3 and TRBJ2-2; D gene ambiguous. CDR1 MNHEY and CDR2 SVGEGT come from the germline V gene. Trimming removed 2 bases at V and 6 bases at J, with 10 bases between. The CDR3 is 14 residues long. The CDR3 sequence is CASSYNGEAGELFF. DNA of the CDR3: TGTGCCAGCAGTTACAACGGCGAAGCCGGGGAGCTGTTTTTT.

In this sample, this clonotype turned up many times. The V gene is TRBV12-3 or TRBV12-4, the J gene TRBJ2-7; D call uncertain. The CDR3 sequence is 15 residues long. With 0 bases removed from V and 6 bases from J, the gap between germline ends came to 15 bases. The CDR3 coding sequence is TGTGCCAGCAGTTTAGCCTTGGCCGCCCCTATCGAGCAGTACTTC. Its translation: CASSLALAAPIEQYF.

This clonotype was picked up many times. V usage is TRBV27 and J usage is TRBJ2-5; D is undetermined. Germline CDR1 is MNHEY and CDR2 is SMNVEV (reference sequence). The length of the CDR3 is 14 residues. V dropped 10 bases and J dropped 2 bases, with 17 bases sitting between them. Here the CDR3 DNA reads TGTGCCACCCGACCTGTAACAGCGCAAGAGACCCAGTACTTC. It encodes CATRPVTAQETQYF.

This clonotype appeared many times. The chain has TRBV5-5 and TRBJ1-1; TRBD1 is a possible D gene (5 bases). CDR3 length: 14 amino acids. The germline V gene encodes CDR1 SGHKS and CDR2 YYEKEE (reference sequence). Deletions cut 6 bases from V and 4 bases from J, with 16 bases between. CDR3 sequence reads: CASTSGYRGTEAFF. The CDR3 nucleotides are TGTGCCAGCACCTCAGGGTATCGGGGCACTGAAGCTTTCTTT.